Shown below are 30 T cell receptor beta chains from a single sample sequenced in a study of T cell repertoires in cytomegalovirus infection. Via MiXCR, TCRdb re-called the reads, giving one row per CDR3 protein. The sample has 250,000 to 350,000 distinct CDR3 sequences, roughly 23% seen once. Sequencing was done on a sample of PBMCs. The receptors come from a human donor in good health (CMV status not recorded). Some clones in this sample may be carry-over from other donors' samples.

This clonotype occurred many times. The genes are TRBV7-9 and TRBJ1-2; 11 bases are shared with TRBD1. Germline V gene data show CDR1 as SEHNR and CDR2 as FQNEAQ (reference sequence). V dropped 0 bases and J dropped 4; count of bases not matched to a gene: 1. This CDR3 has 15 amino acids. The CDR3 coding sequence is TGTGCCAGCAGCTTAGCTGGACAGGGGGCCTATGGCTACACCTTC. Translated: CASSLAGQGAYGYTF.

This clonotype was counted a few times. The gene calls are TRBV19 and TRBJ2-7; no definite D call. The germline CDR1 and CDR2 sequences are LNHDA and SQIVND (reference sequence). The ends were cut back, 5 bases at V and 6 bases at J, with 20 bases in the middle. The CDR3 totals 15 residues. The DNA for the CDR3 is TGTGCCAGTAGTCCCGAAGGATGGGGTGGTGTCGAGCAGTACTTC. Amino acids: CASSPEGWGGVEQYF.

The chain combines TRBV27 with TRBJ1-2; D possibly corresponds to TRBD1 (6 bases). There are 14 residues in the CDR3. From germline, CDR1 is MNHEY and CDR2 SMNVEV (reference sequence). V lost 4 bases to trimming and J lost 6 bases, with 15 bases between them. The CDR3 loop reads CASSSMDRVDGYTF. In nucleotides, the CDR3 is TGTGCCAGCAGTTCAATGGACAGAGTGGATGGCTACACCTTC.

This rearrangement joins TRBV6-2 or TRBV6-3 to TRBJ1-1; 11 positions agree with TRBD1. This CDR3 comprises 17 residues. After removal of 5 bases from V and 7 bases from J, the junction contained 15 bases not matched to a gene. The germline V gene has CDR1 MNHEY and CDR2 SVGEGT. CDR3 DNA: TGTGCCAGCAGTGGATGGACAGGGGGCGCGGGTAAAATTGAAGCTTTCTTT. It yields the protein CASSGWTGGAGKIEAFF.

As regards this clonotype: A much larger clone lies a single base off, so this may be a read error. V is TRBV15 and J is TRBJ1-3; no definite D call. CDR3 length: 12 amino acids. The germline CDR1 and CDR2 sequences are LNHNV and YYDKDF (reference sequence). CDR3 bases: TGTGCCACCAGCAGAGGAGGAAACACCACATATTTT. Amino acids: CATSRGGNTTYF.

This clonotype was counted many times. V usage is TRBV7-2 and J usage is TRBJ1-3; the D is unclear. Trimming cost V 4 bases and J 4 bases, with 8 bases left between them. CDR3 length equals 13 residues. The V gene's germline CDR1 is SGHTA and CDR2 FQGNSA. The CDR3 loop is CASSSGGGNTIYF. The CDR3 DNA is TGTGCCAGCAGCTCCGGAGGAGGAAACACCATATATTTT. Complete variable domain (other parts from reference TRBV7-2 and TRBJ1-3): GAGVSQSPSNKVTEKGKDVELRCDPISGHTALYWYRQSLGQGLEFLIYFQGNSAPDKSGLPSDRFSAERTGGSVSTLTIQRTQQEDSAVYLCASSSGGGNTIYFGEGSWLTVV.

The table lists this clonotype with many counts. This rearrangement joins TRBV7-2 to TRBJ1-5; D is undetermined. Per germline, CDR1 SGHTA and CDR2 FQGNSA. Trimming stripped 5 bases from V and 0 bases from J, with 14 bases between. This CDR3 has 16 residues. The CDR3 nucleotides are TGTGCCAGCAGCACCAGTGGAGGATATAGCAATCAGCCCCAGCATTTT. Protein product: CASSTSGGYSNQPQHF.

This clonotype was picked up a small number of times. The CDR3 DNA reads TGTGCCAGCAGTCCTAGACCAAACACCGGGGAGCTGTTTTTT. Its protein is CASSPRPNTGELFF. This rearrangement joins TRBV27 to TRBJ2-2; D call uncertain. The CDR3 is 14 residues long. Germline V lookup: CDR1 MNHEY, CDR2 SMNVEV (reference sequence). Deletions cut 5 bases from V and 2 bases from J, with 9 bases between.

The gene calls are TRBV20-1 and TRBJ2-7, with 14 positions matching TRBD2. CDR1 is DFQATT, CDR2 SNEGSKA, per germline (reference sequence). V lost 6 bases to trimming and J lost 7 bases; unmatched junction nucleotides: 11. The CDR3 is 15 amino acids. Written as DNA, the CDR3 is TGCAGTGCAGACCCCGGGACTAGCGGGAGTTGGGAGCAGTACTTC. Its protein product is CSADPGTSGSWEQYF.

V usage is TRBV6-2 or TRBV6-3 and J usage is TRBJ1-5; D unclear. Germline V gives CDR1 MNHEY, CDR2 SVGEGT. This CDR3 is 13 amino acids long. Trimming took 5 bases from V and 0 from J, leaving 5 bases between them. CDR3 protein: CASSSLSNQPQHF. Here the CDR3 DNA reads TGTGCCAGCAGTAGCCTTAGCAATCAGCCCCAGCATTTT.

This clonotype has a count of ten or more. The chain is built from TRBV6-5 and TRBJ2-2; D not resolved. The CDR3 contains 11 residues. CDR1 and CDR2 (germline): MNHEY, SVGAGI. Trimming cost V 4 bases and J 7 bases, with 4 bases left between them. Here the CDR3 reads CASSSRGELFF. For the CDR3, the DNA is TGTGCCAGCAGTTCCCGCGGGGAGCTGTTTTTT.

In its sample, this clonotype was seen a few times. The V gene is TRBV20-1, the J gene TRBJ1-2, with TRBD1 identical over 9 bases. The CDR3 sequence is 12 residues long. Germline V gene lookup returns CDR1 DFQATT and CDR2 SNEGSKA (reference sequence). J gave up 5 bases and V 5 bases, and 3 bases lay outside the gene matches. The CDR3 nucleotides are TGCAGTGCTCAGGACAGGGGATATGGCTACACCTTC. It codes for CSAQDRGYGYTF.

This clonotype has a count of ten or more. J is TRBJ2-6 and V is TRBV11-2; a weak D match, TRBD2 (6 bases). Trimming cost V 5 bases and J 2 bases, with 10 bases left between them. Germline CDR1 is SGHAT and CDR2 is FQNNGV. The CDR3 has 15 amino acids. CDR3 DNA: TGTGCCAGCAGCCGATGGGAGGCTGGGGCCAACGTCCTGACTTTC. Translation: CASSRWEAGANVLTF.

J is TRBJ1-2 and V is TRBV20-1; 7 nucleotides line up with TRBD1. CDR1 and CDR2 (germline): DFQATT, SNEGSKA (reference sequence). The CDR3 has 13 amino acids. Losses at the gene ends were 5 bases for V and 5 bases for J; bases not matched to a gene: 8. The CDR3 DNA reads TGCAGTGCTGCGAAGGGGGCAAGTTATGGCTACACCTTC. Translating it yields CSAAKGASYGYTF.

This chain links TRBV20-1 with TRBJ1-5, with D possibly matching TRBD1 (5 bases). Trimming pared 6 bases from V and 4 bases from J, leaving 22 bases between. This CDR3 is 16 amino acids long. The germline V gene encodes CDR1 DFQATT and CDR2 SNEGSKA (reference sequence). For the CDR3, the DNA is TGCAGTGCGCCTGGCTTTGGCAGGGAGTCGAATCAGCCCCAGCATTTT. It specifies CSAPGFGRESNQPQHF.

The chain recombines TRBV28 with TRBJ1-2, with D unclear. Per germline, CDR1 MDHEN and CDR2 SYDVKM. Trimming removed 4 bases at V and 1 base at J, with 7 bases between. The CDR3 length is 13 residues. The CDR3 loop reads CASSSGNNYGYTF. The DNA for the CDR3 is TGTGCCAGCAGTTCCGGGAATAACTATGGCTACACCTTC.

The CDR3 DNA is TGCAGTGCTAGATCTGACGTCAAGTGGGGCTACGAGCAGTACTTC. It specifies CSARSDVKWGYEQYF. This rearrangement joins TRBV20-1 to TRBJ2-7; D is uncertain. CDR1 and CDR2 from the germline V gene are DFQATT and SNEGSKA (reference sequence). Trimming stripped 2 bases from V and 3 bases from J, with 17 bases between. This CDR3 is 15 amino acids long.

This clonotype was counted a few times. The V and J genes are TRBV19 and TRBJ2-7; TRBD1 might be the D (6 bases). Trimming stripped 3 bases from V and 2 bases from J, with 17 bases between. The germline V gene has CDR1 LNHDA and CDR2 SQIVND (reference sequence). CDR3 length: 16 amino acids. The CDR3 is CASSIRGQTETYEQYF. CDR3 in DNA: TGTGCCAGTAGTATCCGCGGACAGACCGAAACCTACGAGCAGTACTTC.

This clonotype was found many times. This rearrangement joins TRBV12-3 or TRBV12-4 to TRBJ2-3; D may match TRBD1 or TRBD2 (5 bases each). With 0 bases removed from V and 6 bases from J, the gap between germline ends came to 10 bases. This CDR3 comprises 14 residues. In nucleotides, the CDR3 is TGTGCCAGCAGTTTAGCGGGGGTTTTGGATACGCAGTATTTT. Its translation: CASSLAGVLDTQYF.

V gene TRBV2 combines with J gene TRBJ1-1; no definite D call. Germline CDR1 is SNHLY and CDR2 is FYNNEI. The CDR3 has 15 amino acids. Deletions cut 7 bases from V and 3 bases from J, with 18 bases between. The CDR3 sequence is CASKVPQTADTEAFF. As DNA, the CDR3 is TGTGCCAGCAAAGTGCCCCAAACGGCGGACACTGAAGCTTTCTTT.

The chain combines TRBV6-6 with TRBJ1-2; the D gene is possibly TRBD1 (6 bases). CDR3 length equals 11 residues. Trimming cost V 4 bases and J 7 bases, with 7 bases left between them. Looked up from germline, CDR1 is MNHNY and CDR2 is SVGAGI (reference sequence). The CDR3, as DNA: TGTGCCAGCAGTTTGACAGGTGGCTACACCTTC. This gives the protein CASSLTGGYTF.

This sequence joins TRBV29-1 and TRBJ2-5; D is possibly TRBD1 or TRBD2 (5 bases each). Germline V gene sequence: CDR1 SQVTM, CDR2 ANQGSEA. The CDR3 consists of 12 residues. Trimming shortened V by 4 bases and J by 2 bases, and 8 bases separated the two germline ends. The CDR3 sequence: CSVVGDQETQYF. The CDR3 bases are TGCAGCGTTGTGGGGGATCAAGAGACCCAGTACTTC.

This clonotype was observed a few times. The rearrangement links TRBV20-1 to TRBJ1-5; D unresolved. Germline V gene lookup returns CDR1 DFQATT and CDR2 SNEGSKA (reference sequence). V lost 5 bases and J 0 bases, leaving 5 bases between the germline ends. The CDR3 extends over 12 amino acids. CDR3: CSAGRSNQPQHF. Written as DNA, the CDR3 is TGCAGTGCTGGGCGTAGCAATCAGCCCCAGCATTTT.

This clonotype has a handful of counts. The V gene is TRBV19, the J gene TRBJ1-1; D is undetermined. In germline, CDR1 is LNHDA, CDR2 SQIVND (reference sequence). The CDR3 totals 14 residues. Trimming left V 5 bases short and J 6 bases short, with 16 bases between. In nucleotides, the CDR3 is TGTGCCAGTAGTGCTTCGAGTACTGGGCCTGAAGCTTTCTTT. It yields the protein CASSASSTGPEAFF.

The gene calls are TRBV28 and TRBJ1-4, with a tentative D call TRBD1 (6 bases). This CDR3 comprises 14 residues. V shed 5 bases and J shed 3 bases, with 10 bases lying between them. Germline V CDR1 and CDR2: MDHEN, SYDVKM. In DNA, the CDR3 is TGTGCCAGCAGTAAACAGGGATCTAATGAAAAACTGTTTTTT. This codes for CASSKQGSNEKLFF.

This clonotype was detected a few times. V usage is TRBV6-2 or TRBV6-3 and J usage is TRBJ2-3; 9 bases match TRBD1. With 0 bases clipped from V and 2 bases from J, the junction kept 3 bases outside the gene matches. The CDR3 contains 16 residues. Germline V CDR1 and CDR2: MNHEY, SVGEGT. The CDR3, as DNA: TGTGCCAGCAGTTACTCCGACAGGGGGAACACAGATACGCAGTATTTT. It encodes CASSYSDRGNTDTQYF.

Here the CDR3 reads CASSPQGGAEDTQYF. The CDR3 coding sequence is TGTGCCAGCAGCCCTCAGGGGGGGGCAGAAGATACGCAGTATTTT. The gene calls are TRBV7-9 and TRBJ2-3; D tentatively reads TRBD1 or TRBD2 (7 bases each). The V gene's germline CDR1 is SEHNR and CDR2 FQNEAQ (reference sequence). The CDR3 has 15 residues. Trimming stripped 5 bases from V and 5 bases from J, with 17 bases between.

The chain combines TRBV11-2 with TRBJ1-5; D remains ambiguous. Germline V CDR1 and CDR2: SGHAT, FQNNGV. V lost 3 bases to trimming and J lost 4 bases, with 10 bases between them. The CDR3 contains 14 residues. CDR3 amino acids: CASSFRIWNQPQHF. The DNA for the CDR3 is TGTGCCAGCAGCTTTAGGATTTGGAATCAGCCCCAGCATTTT.

CDR3 DNA sequence: TGCAGTGCTAGAGATCTTACAGGGGTAAACACCATATATTTT. Translated, it gives CSARDLTGVNTIYF. V usage is TRBV20-1 and J usage is TRBJ1-3; 7 bases are a match to TRBD1. The CDR3 length is 14 residues. V lost 0 bases, J lost 6 bases, and 5 bases stayed unmatched. Germline V gene lookup returns CDR1 DFQATT and CDR2 SNEGSKA (reference sequence).

The chain combines TRBV20-1 with TRBJ1-1; D is unclear. V lost 0 bases and J lost 6, with 8 bases in between. The CDR3 length is 12 residues. In germline, CDR1 is DFQATT, CDR2 SNEGSKA (reference sequence). Here the CDR3 DNA reads TGCAGTGCTAGAGATGGACTCTCTGAAGCTTTCTTT. It encodes CSARDGLSEAFF.